This T cell receptor (beta chain) was recorded in a study of cytomegalovirus exposure and HLA in healthy donors. Across the study: T cells numbering about 200 million yielded around 120 million unique TCR beta sequences in an earlier analysis. Notes on the study in general: TCR beta chain V- and J-gene trimming was linked, in a later analysis, to a missense variant in DCLRE1C. HLA alleles showed associations with fewer than 20,000 TCR beta sequences in a later analysis, at a 0.05 false discovery rate. Per a prior analysis, the majority of TCR beta V segments were productive roughly 90% or roughly 30% of the time.

PCR was performed using 60 Vbeta and 13 Jbeta primers. TCRdb keeps only in-frame clones here, not all; method: immunoSEQ multiplex PCR. The sample shows around 120,000 clones, over 60% of them seen only once. This CDR3 spans 14 amino acids. Looked up from germline, CDR1 is SGDLS and CDR2 is YYNGEE. The junction had 3 bases not matched to a gene; V was cut back by 4 bases and J by 5 bases. This clone came up a few times. The antigen is not known. Source material: PBMCs. The receptor was derived from a woman aged 25 to 39 in good health and CMV-seropositive. V usage is TRBV9 and J usage is TRBJ1-4; 9 nucleotides align to TRBD1. The CDR3 here is CASSTGQGNEKLFF. The CDR3 nucleotides are TGTGCCAGCAGCACGGGACAGGGAAATGAAAAACTGTTTTTT.